This T cell receptor beta chain was observed in a study of Tregs in tolerant kidney transplant recipients. Some clones are missing from TCRdb's copy, which holds only in-frame ones; the method was immunoSEQ multiplex PCR. Seen in this sample are more than 45,000 clones; the ten most common clones hold roughly 0.8%. As concerns this clone: The CDR3 extends 3 residues past the end of the read, so its final part is completed from the germline J gene.

In germline, CDR1 is LNHDA, CDR2 SQIVND (reference sequence). CDR3 size: 15 residues. The junction had 8 bases not matched to a gene; V was cut back by 5 bases and J by 6 bases. V is TRBV19 and J is TRBJ1-5; 9 nucleotides match TRBD1. Sequenced material: CD4+ T cells from blood, taken before the transplant. This TCR derives from a human donor who received a combined kidney and bone marrow transplant. Here the CDR3 reads CASSPGTGMSQPQHF. CDR3 bases read: TGTGCCAGTAGTCCCGGGACAGGGATGAGTCAGCCC.